These 3 T cell receptor beta chains share one sample of origin, sequenced in a study of molecular identifiers for immune sequencing clone quantification. From the PCR reads, TCRdb called clonotypes with MiXCR, one entry per CDR3 protein. This repertoire shows 40,000 to 45,000 distinct CDR3 sequences, roughly 19% found once; its top ten account for less than 1.2%. Sequenced input: naive CD8+ T cells from blood, with Jurkat cell RNA spiked in. This sample's subset: FACS-sorted CD8+CD4-CCR7+CD45RA+ naive T cells. The receptors come from a human donor in good health. Some libraries in this study had Jurkat cell RNA spiked in.

The sample holds many counts of this clonotype. The rearrangement uses TRBV6-5 and TRBJ2-7; D is possibly TRBD1 (6 bases). The CDR3 runs 15 residues. V was shortened by 0 bases and J by 2 bases, with 11 bases between the two germline ends. Germline loops: CDR1 MNHEY, CDR2 SVGAGI. This CDR3 is CASSYSSGATYEQYF. For the CDR3, the DNA is TGTGCCAGCAGTTACTCGTCAGGGGCAACCTACGAGCAGTACTTC.

In this sample, this clonotype turned up many times. The chain carries TRBV12-3 or TRBV12-4 and TRBJ2-1; 8 positions agree with TRBD2. CDR3 length: 15 amino acids. The J segment lost 0 bases and the V segment lost 6 bases, leaving 4 bases of the junction unmatched. DNA of the CDR3: TGTGCCAGCAGAGAGCGGGAGAGCTCCTACAATGAGCAGTTCTTC. It specifies CASRERESSYNEQFF.

The sample holds many counts of this clonotype. The chain joins TRBV7-6 to TRBJ2-3; TRBD1 matches at 7 bases. Germline CDR1 and CDR2: SGHVS and FNYEAQ. V was clipped by 4 bases and J by 2 bases; unmatched bases: 9. CDR3 length equals 16 residues. For the CDR3, the DNA is TGTGCCAGCAGCTCCCAAGTCGACAGGGCCACAGATACGCAGTATTTT. This gives the protein CASSSQVDRATDTQYF.